This record covers a single TCR beta chain. This sample stems from a study of blood T cell repertoires in COVID-19. Study in general: The analysed material was cDNA or gDNA that came from T cells, B-cell-depleted T cells, or PBMCs.

Germline V gene sequence: CDR1 SGHTA, CDR2 FQGNSA. The CDR3 loop spans 14 amino acids. The ends were cut back, 5 bases at V and 6 bases at J, with 15 bases in the middle. Authors' analysis steps: Counts of nucleated cells, estimated from reference gene primer amplification, were obtained. TCRdb's copy holds only in-frame clones and misses some; the assay was immunoSEQ multiplex PCR. V, J and clone size were drawn from that table, and D and trimming were deduced from the DNA. The sample has 55,000 to 70,000 clones, about 83% seen once. The rearrangement uses TRBV7-2 and TRBJ2-3, with D tentatively TRBD2 (5 bases). The clonotype comes from a woman at least 80 years old with acute or convalescent COVID-19. The sample was peripheral blood. CDR3 DNA sequence: TGTGCCAGCAGCCCGGCCCGGGGTGAGGATACGCAGTATTTT. This translates into CASSPARGEDTQYF.